One and the same sample provided the 27 T cell receptor beta chains below, sequenced in a study of blood T cells in healthy people across ages. The authors ran a second PCR of about 6 to 11 cycles using a sample-barcoded 5' primer and a J-beta primer mix. TCRdb re-derived calls from the 5' RACE reads in MiXCR, one entry per CDR3 protein. The table lists about 930,000 distinct CDR3 sequences, 25% to 30% of them singletons. Another study also made use of these data, one on T cells of mothers and their children.

Source material: blood. Receptors originate from a woman in her thirties or forties in good health.

The J gene is TRBJ2-5, the V gene TRBV28, with D unclear. The V end was cut by 8 bases, the J end by 11 bases, with 21 bases between. Germline values: CDR1 MDHEN, CDR2 SYDVKM. CDR3 length equals 13 residues. The CDR3 DNA is TGTGCCAGCCTTAGTCCAACGATGTCGGAGCAGTACTTC. It codes for CASLSPTMSEQYF. The variable domain in full, with the rest retrieved from reference TRBV28 and TRBJ2-5, is DVKVTQSSRYLVKRTGEKVFLECVQDMDHENMFWYRQDPGLGLRLIYFSYDVKMKEKGDIPEGYSVSREKKERFSLILESASTNQTSMYLCASLSPTMSEQYFGPGTRLLVL.

This clonotype was found a few times. The chain is built from TRBV4-3 and TRBJ1-2; the D is unclear. V was cut by 0 bases and J by 0 bases, with 11 bases left in between. Germline CDR1 is LGHNA and CDR2 is YSLEER. The CDR3 is 16 amino acids. The CDR3 DNA reads as TGCGCCAGCAGCCAAGAGTTGGTATCAGCTAACTATGGCTACACCTTC. As protein: CASSQELVSANYGYTF.

In this sample, this clonotype turned up many times. This sequence joins TRBV6-4 and TRBJ1-4, with a possible D match to TRBD1 (5 bases). Germline V gene sequence: CDR1 MRHNA, CDR2 SNTAGT. Between the trimmed V and J ends, which lost 2 bases and 3 bases, there was a span of 13 bases. The CDR3 consists of 16 residues. The CDR3 DNA sequence: TGTGCCAGCAGTGACCTGGGGCCACTATCTAATGAAAAACTGTTTTTT. It codes for CASSDLGPLSNEKLFF.

At least ten counts were recorded for this clonotype. A junction end diverges from the germline sequence, so it may reflect a read error. The gene calls are TRBV27 and TRBJ1-2, with D unresolved. This CDR3 comprises 14 residues. Germline V gene sequence: CDR1 MNHEY, CDR2 SMNVEV (reference sequence). The DNA of the CDR3 is TGTGCCAGTAGTTCAGGCTCTACTAACTATGGCTACACCTTC. This encodes CASSSGSTNYGYTF.

At least ten counts were recorded for this clonotype. CDR3 amino acids: CASTGTGGGFYEQYF. The DNA of the CDR3 is TGTGCCAGCACCGGGACAGGGGGCGGTTTCTACGAGCAGTACTTC. This rearrangement joins TRBV6-5 to TRBJ2-7; TRBD1 agrees at 12 bases. V lost 7 bases to trimming and J lost 3 bases; unmatched junction nucleotides: 7. Germline loops: CDR1 MNHEY, CDR2 SVGAGI. The CDR3 is made up of 15 amino acids.

The chain has TRBV12-3 or TRBV12-4 and TRBJ1-5; 8 positions agree with TRBD1. This CDR3 comprises 14 residues. The V segment lost 6 bases and the J segment 7 bases; nucleotides outside the gene matches: 8. CDR3 protein: CASRLGQVKQPQHF. The CDR3 nucleotides read TGTGCCAGCAGGTTGGGACAGGTCAAGCAGCCCCAGCATTTT.

The genes are TRBV12-3 or TRBV12-4 and TRBJ1-2; D unclear. The length of the CDR3 is 13 residues. Trimming took 3 bases from V and 4 from J, leaving 9 bases between them. CDR3 amino acids: CASSFGHRYGYTF. The DNA for the CDR3 is TGTGCCAGCAGTTTCGGGCACCGCTATGGCTACACCTTC.

This clonotype was counted between two and nine times. DNA of the CDR3: TGTGCCAGCAGCCCTACCGCGGGGGTTAGCAATCAGCCCCAGCATTTT. Residues: CASSPTAGVSNQPQHF. The chain employs TRBV9 and TRBJ1-5; possible D gene TRBD1, 5 bases. Germline CDR1 reads SGDLS; CDR2 reads YYNGEE. CDR3 length: 16 amino acids. The V end lost 4 bases, the J end lost 0 bases, and 14 bases lay between the germline ends.

This clonotype was seen only a few times. The chain links TRBV7-2 to TRBJ1-5; D not resolved. Germline V CDR1 and CDR2: SGHTA, FQGNSA. The CDR3 is 15 amino acids. The V end lost 1 base, the J end lost 0 bases, and 7 bases lay between the germline ends. CDR3 residues: CASSLDRYSNQPQHF. DNA of the CDR3: TGTGCCAGCAGCTTAGACAGATATAGCAATCAGCCCCAGCATTTT.

For this clonotype: A read error may explain this, as a much larger clone is one base away. This chain links TRBV27 with TRBJ1-2; D is unresolved. Germline V lookup: CDR1 MNHEY, CDR2 SMNVEV (reference sequence). The CDR3 extends over 12 amino acids. The DNA of the CDR3 is TGTGTCAGCAGTTCGGCAGGCTATGGCTACACCTTC. This translates into CVSSSAGYGYTF.

In nucleotides, the CDR3 is TGCGCCAGCAGCTTGGAAGGTTCCCCCAACTATGGCTACACCTTC. This encodes CASSLEGSPNYGYTF. The chain recombines TRBV5-1 with TRBJ1-2; D call uncertain. V was shortened by 0 bases and J by 2 bases, with 11 bases between the two germline ends. The CDR3 runs to 15 residues. Germline lookup yields CDR1 SGHRS and CDR2 YFSETQ.

This clonotype was seen at least ten times. V usage is TRBV7-2 and J usage is TRBJ2-5; D gene ambiguous. The CDR3 loop spans 14 amino acids. Trimming left V 5 bases short and J 5 bases short, with 15 bases between. Germline CDR1 SGHTA, CDR2 FQGNSA. The CDR3 loop is CASSPGIAGETQYF. The CDR3 coding sequence is TGTGCCAGCAGCCCCGGAATCGCCGGGGAGACCCAGTACTTC.

This clonotype showed up just a few times. This chain links TRBV7-2 with TRBJ2-5; 7 bases are shared with TRBD1. Trimming took 1 base from V and 4 from J; bases not matched to a gene: 6. Germline CDR1 SGHTA, CDR2 FQGNSA. The CDR3 length is 15 residues. Here the CDR3 DNA reads TGTGCCAGCAGCTTAGATGGCAGGACAGGAGAGACCCAGTACTTC. It encodes CASSLDGRTGETQYF.

This clonotype has at least ten counts. The chain combines TRBV20-1 with TRBJ2-7; 8 positions agree with TRBD1. The better agreement between TRBJ2-5 and the DNA end casts doubt on the J call. Germline V gene data show CDR1 as DFQATT and CDR2 as SNEGSKA (reference sequence). The CDR3 runs to 14 residues. The chain's CDR3 is CSAGDRTLRATQYF. The DNA of the CDR3 is TGCAGTGCTGGGGACAGGACCCTTAGAGCGACCCAGTACTTC.

This clonotype appeared once. The chain has TRBV11-2 and TRBJ2-3; the D gene is possibly TRBD2 (7 bases). The CDR3 spans 18 residues. CDR1 and CDR2 (germline): SGHAT, FQNNGV. Trimming cost V 4 bases and J 3 bases, with 23 bases left between them. CDR3 region: CASSSIKGGGRGTDTQYF. The DNA for the CDR3 is TGTGCCAGCAGCTCCATCAAAGGCGGGGGCAGGGGAACAGATACGCAGTATTTT.

This clonotype was seen a few times. V gene TRBV3-1 combines with J gene TRBJ1-2; 8 bases line up with TRBD1. CDR3 size: 15 residues. Germline V CDR1 and CDR2: LGHDT, YNNKEL (reference sequence). V shed 4 bases, J shed 4 bases, and the junction held 8 bases outside the gene matches. The CDR3 nucleotides are TGTGCCAGCAGCCCCCTGGACAGGGTTGCCTATGGCTACACCTTC. The encoded protein is CASSPLDRVAYGYTF. Together with reference TRBV3-1 and TRBJ1-2, the CDR3 gives the full variable domain: DTAVSQTPKYLVTQMGNDKSIKCEQNLGHDTMYWYKQDSKKFLKIMFSYNNKELIINETVPNRFSPKSPDKAHLNLHINSLELGDSAVYFCASSPLDRVAYGYTFGSGTRLTVV.

In its sample, this clonotype was seen many times. The rearrangement links TRBV24-1 to TRBJ1-4; D is perhaps TRBD1 (6 bases). Germline CDR1 reads KGHDR; CDR2 reads SFDVKD. CDR3 length: 14 residues. Trimming cost V 2 bases and J 6 bases, with 9 bases left between them. The CDR3 coding sequence is TGTGCCACCAGTGATTCAGGGGTCGATGAAAAACTGTTTTTT. This sequence encodes CATSDSGVDEKLFF.

Concerning this clonotype: This may stem from a read error, because a much larger clone lies one nucleotide away. The gene calls are TRBV6-5 and TRBJ2-7; D is unclear. Trimming stripped 7 bases from V and 5 bases from J, with 18 bases between. The germline CDR1 and CDR2 sequences are MNHEY and SVGAGI. This CDR3 has 14 residues. The CDR3 region has the DNA TGTGCCAGCACCCCCGGTTGGAGTGCGCACGAGCAGTACTTC. This translates into CASTPGWSAHEQYF.

This clonotype was observed a single time. The V call is TRBV7-2, the J call TRBJ2-7; D gene unclear. Germline assignment: CDR1 SGHTA and CDR2 FQGNSA. The CDR3 has 12 residues. The V and J ends lost 3 bases and 6 bases respectively, with 9 bases between them. The CDR3 here is CTSSFSSSEQYF. CDR3 DNA sequence: TGTACCAGCAGCTTTAGCAGTTCCGAGCAGTACTTC.

This rearrangement joins TRBV2 to TRBJ2-1, with D perhaps TRBD2 (5 bases). Germline V gene data show CDR1 as SNHLY and CDR2 as FYNNEI. This CDR3 has 16 residues. V shed 6 bases and J shed 5 bases, with 20 bases lying between them. The CDR3 sequence: CASSLGVWGTNNEQFF. DNA for the CDR3: TGTGCCAGCAGCCTCGGGGTGTGGGGAACTAACAATGAGCAGTTCTTC.

CDR3 protein: CAWSDRDRDEKLFF. CDR3 bases: TGTGCCTGGAGTGACCGGGACAGGGATGAAAAACTGTTTTTT. The J gene is TRBJ1-4, the V gene TRBV30, with 9 bases that match TRBD1. The length of the CDR3 is 14 residues. Germline values: CDR1 GTSNPN, CDR2 SVGIG (reference sequence). Trimming at V came to 1 base and at J to 6 bases, leaving 3 bases not matched to a gene.

This clonotype was observed many times. This chain uses TRBV20-1 with TRBJ2-1; D call uncertain. V was trimmed by 6 bases and J by 6 bases, leaving 12 bases between them. Germline loops: CDR1 DFQATT, CDR2 SNEGSKA (reference sequence). The CDR3 is 12 residues long. CDR3 nucleotide sequence: TGCAGTGCATGGCCGGGCCTCAATGAGCAGTTCTTC. Its protein is CSAWPGLNEQFF.

As regards this clonotype: A single base separates this from a much larger clone, so it may be a read error. V gene TRBV10-3 combines with J gene TRBJ2-7; no reliable D call. The ends were cut back, 5 bases at V and 7 bases at J, with 12 bases in the middle. Germline CDR1 ENHRY, CDR2 SYGVKD. The CDR3 is 12 residues long. CDR3 amino acids: CAISYSNNEQYF. CDR3 bases: TGTGCCATCAGTTACTCGAACAATGAGCAGTACTTC.

Details on this clonotype: At one of its ends the junction is not consistent with the germline gene, which may arise from a read error. The CDR3 region has the DNA TGTCCCAGCAGTTTAAGGGGATTTGAGGGTGAGCAGTTCTTC. Translated, it gives CPSSLRGFEGEQFF. The chain combines TRBV12-3 or TRBV12-4 with TRBJ2-1; D possibly uses TRBD1 or TRBD2 (5 bases each). The CDR3 extends over 14 amino acids.

This clonotype has more than one count but fewer than ten. CDR3: CASSLQGVEQFF. The CDR3 coding sequence is TGCGCCAGCAGCTTGCAGGGGGTTGAGCAGTTCTTC. This sequence joins TRBV5-1 and TRBJ2-1; 7 nucleotides align to TRBD1. There are 12 residues in the CDR3. V trimming: 1 base; J trimming: 9 bases; junction bases outside the gene matches: 1. CDR1 and CDR2 (germline): SGHRS, YFSETQ. The whole variable domain, remainder taken from reference TRBV5-1 and TRBJ2-1, is KAGVTQTPRYLIKTRGQQVTLSCSPISGHRSVSWYQQTPGQGLQFLFEYFSETQRNKGNFPGRFSGRQFSNSRSEMNVSTLELGDSALYLCASSLQGVEQFFGPGTRLTVL.

This clonotype was counted ten times or more. The genes are TRBV7-2 and TRBJ2-1, with 9 bases fitting TRBD1. Germline-derived CDR1 and CDR2 are SGHTA and FQGNSA. The CDR3 loop spans 16 amino acids. V trimming: 4 bases; J trimming: 6 bases; junction bases outside the gene matches: 10. The CDR3 protein is CASSYLTGGVGNEQFF. The CDR3 region has the DNA TGTGCCAGCAGCTATCTAACAGGGGGCGTTGGCAATGAGCAGTTCTTC.

At least ten counts were recorded for this clonotype. The chain joins TRBV12-3 or TRBV12-4 to TRBJ1-4; 7 bases line up with TRBD1. The CDR3 spans 18 residues. With 1 base clipped from V and 8 bases from J, the junction kept 16 bases outside the gene matches. The CDR3 is CASSLEGLFRGGREKLFF. The CDR3 coding sequence is TGTGCCAGCAGTTTAGAAGGACTGTTCAGGGGGGGGAGAGAAAAACTGTTTTTT.